Sequencing of this T cell receptor beta chain was carried out in a study of T-cell reconstitution after alpha-beta-depleted transplantation in children. The study, taken as a whole, reports: Approximately two months post-transplant, alpha-beta T cells reportedly originated from several hundred expanded graft clones.

Preparation of the TCRbeta library used unique molecular identifiers. TCRdb fed the PCR reads into MiXCR, producing one record per CDR3 protein. Of more than 200,000 distinct CDR3 sequences in the sample, roughly 9.1% are singletons; the top ten hold approximately 40%. Concerning this clonotype itself: Its antigen is unidentified.

Germline values: CDR1 DFQATT, CDR2 SNEGSKA (reference sequence). This CDR3 has 13 residues. V trimming: 6 bases; J trimming: 3 bases; junction bases outside the gene matches: 1. This receptor was taken from a male patient between 2 and 10 years old who had a stem cell transplant for acute myeloid leukemia, so the T cells may come from the graft donor. This sequence joins TRBV20-1 and TRBJ2-3, with 12 positions matching TRBD2. Sequencing used PBMCs, mostly from graft donor cells, obtained 360 days after TCRalphabeta/CD19-depleted stem cell transplant. CDR3 loop: CSAGLAGTDTQYF. CDR3 nucleotides: TGCAGTGCCGGACTAGCGGGAACAGATACGCAGTATTTT.